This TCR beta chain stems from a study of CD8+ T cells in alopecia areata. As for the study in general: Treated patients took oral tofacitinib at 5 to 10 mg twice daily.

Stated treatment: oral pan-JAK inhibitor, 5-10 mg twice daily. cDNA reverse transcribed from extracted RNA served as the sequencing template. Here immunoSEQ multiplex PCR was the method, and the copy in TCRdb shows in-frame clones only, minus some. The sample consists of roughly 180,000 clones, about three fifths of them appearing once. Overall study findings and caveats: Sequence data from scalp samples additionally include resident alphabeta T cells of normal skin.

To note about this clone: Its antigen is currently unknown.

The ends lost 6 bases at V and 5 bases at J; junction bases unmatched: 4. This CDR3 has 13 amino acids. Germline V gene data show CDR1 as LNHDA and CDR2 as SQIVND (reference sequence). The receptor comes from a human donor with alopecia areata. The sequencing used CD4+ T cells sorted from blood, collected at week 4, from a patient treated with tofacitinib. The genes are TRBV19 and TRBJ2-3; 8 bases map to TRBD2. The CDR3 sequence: CASSGGAGDTQYF. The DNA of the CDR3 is TGTGCCAGTAGCGGGGGGGCGGGAGATACGCAGTATTTT.